Shown below are 26 T cell receptor beta chains from a single sample sequenced in a study of T cells in Graves' hyperthyroidism and ophthalmopathy. RNA transcripts yielded amplified TCR beta CDR3 regions. With the HTBI primer set, the TCR CDR3 went through a first round of RT-PCR. Via MiXCR, TCRdb re-called the multiplex PCR reads, giving one row per CDR3 protein. The sample lists 300,000 to 450,000 distinct CDR3 sequences, 13% to 15% occurring once. Sequences were obtained from blood. The receptors derive from a woman in her 30s with Graves' ophthalmopathy.

This clonotype was detected ten times or more. The J gene is TRBJ1-2, the V gene TRBV2, with D hard to call. Trimming took off 5 bases at V and 5 bases at J, with 18 bases between the two ends. This CDR3 region has 15 residues. From germline, CDR1 is SNHLY and CDR2 FYNNEI. In nucleotides, the CDR3 is TGTGCCAGCAGTCATGACATCTCCTTTGTGTATGGCTACACCTTC. It yields the protein CASSHDISFVYGYTF.

This clonotype was seen at least ten times. The J gene is TRBJ1-1, the V gene TRBV11-2; 9 bases line up with TRBD1. Germline CDR1 SGHAT, CDR2 FQNNGV. Trimming took 4 bases from V and 10 from J; bases not matched to a gene: 13. This CDR3 contains 15 residues. For the CDR3, the DNA is TGTGCCAGCAGCTCAAAACAGGGGGCCCTGGTGAGAGCTTTCTTT. The encoded protein is CASSSKQGALVRAFF.

Many counts were recorded for this clonotype. This chain joins TRBV18 and TRBJ2-5, with no clear D. The CDR3 is 16 amino acids. The germline V gene encodes CDR1 KGHSH and CDR2 LQKENI. Trimming removed 0 bases from V and 5 bases from J, with 16 bases in between. This CDR3 is CASSPPWLEEGETQYF. CDR3 nucleotide sequence: TGTGCCAGCTCACCACCGTGGCTAGAGGAAGGCGAGACCCAGTACTTC.

This clonotype appeared a few times. This rearrangement joins TRBV20-1 to TRBJ1-6; TRBD1 might be the D (5 bases). This CDR3 contains 14 residues. In germline, CDR1 is DFQATT, CDR2 SNEGSKA (reference sequence). Trimming stripped 3 bases from V and 9 bases from J, with 15 bases between. CDR3 sequence (DNA): TGCAGTGCTAGTGATTTAGGGGAATTTTCACCCCTCCACTTT. It yields the protein CSASDLGEFSPLHF.

As for this clonotype: A much more abundant neighbour one base away suggests this may be a read error. The chain couples TRBV3-1 to TRBJ1-3; no clear D. Trimming took 5 bases from V and 5 from J, leaving 13 bases between them. Germline V gene lookup returns CDR1 LGHDT and CDR2 YNNKEL (reference sequence). CDR3 size: 14 residues. Here the CDR3 reads CASSARRFRNTIYF. As DNA, the CDR3 is TGTGCCAGCAGCGCGCGACGATTTCGAAACACCATATATTTT.

This clonotype was found many times. V gene TRBV20-1 combines with J gene TRBJ2-1; D is tentatively TRBD1 or TRBD2 (5 bases each). Looked up from germline, CDR1 is DFQATT and CDR2 is SNEGSKA (reference sequence). The CDR3 runs 19 residues. V lost 1 base and J lost 0, with 22 bases in between. In DNA, the CDR3 is TGCAGTGCTAGAGGTGGGGGTAAGAATCACCCGAGCTCCTACAATGAGCAGTTCTTC. Amino acid sequence: CSARGGGKNHPSSYNEQFF.

This clonotype appeared many times. The genes are TRBV5-1 and TRBJ2-6; D may match TRBD1 or TRBD2 (5 bases each). The CDR3 runs to 17 residues. The germline V gene has CDR1 SGHRS and CDR2 YFSETQ. Trimming left V 2 bases short and J 0 bases short, with 12 bases between. The chain's CDR3 is CASSLGDVLSGANVLTF. CDR3 nucleotides: TGCGCCAGCAGCTTAGGGGACGTCCTCTCTGGGGCCAACGTCCTGACTTTC. The variable domain in full, with the rest retrieved from reference TRBV5-1 and TRBJ2-6, is KAGVTQTPRYLIKTRGQQVTLSCSPISGHRSVSWYQQTPGQGLQFLFEYFSETQRNKGNFPGRFSGRQFSNSRSEMNVSTLELGDSALYLCASSLGDVLSGANVLTFGAGSRLTVL.

In this sample, this clonotype turned up a few times. The chain uses TRBV7-2 and TRBJ1-2; weak D call: TRBD1 (5 bases). Trimming removed 5 bases from V and 4 bases from J, with 17 bases in between. The CDR3 runs to 15 residues. Germline-derived CDR1 and CDR2 are SGHTA and FQGNSA. The CDR3 DNA reads TGTGCCAGCAGCCAAGGGACTTCCGAGGCCTATGGCTACACCTTC. Protein: CASSQGTSEAYGYTF.

This rearrangement joins TRBV12-3 or TRBV12-4 to TRBJ1-2; perhaps TRBD1 as D (6 bases). The length of the CDR3 is 18 residues. The V gene lost 0 bases and the J gene lost 0 bases, with 17 bases spanning the gap. DNA for the CDR3: TGTGCCAGCAGTTTAGCGTTCAACTTAGGACAGCCTAACTATGGCTACACCTTC. Translation: CASSLAFNLGQPNYGYTF.

This clonotype showed up many times. The chain combines TRBV15 with TRBJ2-5; 12 bases are shared with TRBD2. The CDR3 sequence is 20 residues long. Germline loops: CDR1 LNHNV, CDR2 YYDKDF (reference sequence). Losses at the gene ends were 0 bases for V and 5 bases for J; bases not matched to a gene: 16. The CDR3 bases are TGTGCCACCAGCAGAGATCAACGACTAGCGGGGGCTGGGTCGTATGAGACCCAGTACTTC. Amino acids: CATSRDQRLAGAGSYETQYF. Full variable domain (rest looked up from reference TRBV15 and TRBJ2-5): DAMVIQNPRYQVTQFGKPVTLSCSQTLNHNVMYWYQQKSSQAPKLLFHYYDKDFNNEADTPDNFQSRRPNTSFCFLDIRSPGLGDTAMYLCATSRDQRLAGAGSYETQYFGPGTRLLVL.

The chain combines TRBV3-1 with TRBJ2-5; possibly TRBD1 or TRBD2 for D (7 bases each). CDR1 LGHDT and CDR2 YNNKEL come from the germline V gene (reference sequence). The length of the CDR3 is 17 residues. V was shortened by 2 bases and J by 4 bases, with 20 bases between the two germline ends. CDR3 in DNA: TGTGCCAGCAGCCAACCCAGGGGGGGGCGGGTACTAGAGACCCAGTACTTC. Protein: CASSQPRGGRVLETQYF.

This clonotype showed up many times. The V gene is TRBV29-1, the J gene TRBJ1-1; D is perhaps TRBD1 (5 bases). V shed 3 bases and J shed 1 base, with 9 bases lying between them. Germline V gene data show CDR1 as SQVTM and CDR2 as ANQGSEA. This CDR3 region has 13 residues. The CDR3 protein is CSVEKQGNTEAFF. The CDR3 coding sequence is TGCAGCGTTGAGAAGCAGGGGAACACTGAAGCTTTCTTT.

The sample holds many counts of this clonotype. The V gene is TRBV7-2, the J gene TRBJ2-2; 13 bases agree with TRBD2. In germline, CDR1 is SGHTA, CDR2 FQGNSA. With V trimmed by 6 bases and J by 5 bases, 9 bases remained unmatched. The CDR3 extends over 17 amino acids. The DNA of the CDR3 is TGTGCCAGCAGTTATACGGGACTAGCGGGGAGGACCGGGGAGCTGTTTTTT. Encoded protein: CASSYTGLAGRTGELFF.

This clonotype was counted ten times or more. The chain employs TRBV12-3 or TRBV12-4 and TRBJ2-3; 7 bases match TRBD2. The CDR3 consists of 14 residues. V dropped 4 bases and J dropped 2; count of bases not matched to a gene: 3. The CDR3 sequence is CASSSSGLTDTQYF. The DNA for the CDR3 is TGTGCCAGCAGTTCTAGCGGACTCACAGATACGCAGTATTTT.

This clonotype was seen at least ten times. The chain is built from TRBV28 and TRBJ2-5, with a tentative D call TRBD2 (6 bases). CDR1 MDHEN and CDR2 SYDVKM come from the germline V gene. This CDR3 spans 11 amino acids. The V and J ends lost 7 bases and 5 bases respectively, with 8 bases between them. CDR3 DNA: TGTGCCAGCACGGGGGTCGAGACCCAGTACTTC. Its protein is CASTGVETQYF.

This clonotype came up many times. This chain uses TRBV6-1 with TRBJ2-7, with D uncertain. Germline-derived CDR1 and CDR2 are MNHNS and SASEGT. The CDR3 length is 14 residues. V was pared by 3 bases and J by 3 bases, with 12 bases between. CDR3 sequence (DNA): TGTGCCAGCAGTGATGTAACAGTAGGCTACGAGCAGTACTTC. Translating it yields CASSDVTVGYEQYF.

This clonotype came up many times. This rearrangement joins TRBV12-5 to TRBJ2-2; D ambiguous. Trimming removed 0 bases at V and 0 bases at J, with 23 bases between. The CDR3 extends over 21 amino acids. Germline-derived CDR1 and CDR2 are LGHNT and FRNRAP. CDR3 region: CASGLVPGTARGGANTGELFF. The CDR3 DNA reads as TGTGCTAGTGGTTTGGTACCTGGCACCGCACGCGGCGGCGCGAACACCGGGGAGCTGTTTTTT.

The table lists this clonotype with many counts. This rearrangement joins TRBV28 to TRBJ1-2; D remains ambiguous. CDR3 length equals 12 residues. Germline V gene data show CDR1 as MDHEN and CDR2 as SYDVKM. Trimming stripped 2 bases from V and 5 bases from J, with 6 bases between. The CDR3 loop is CASSLTEYGYTF. The CDR3 DNA reads as TGTGCCAGCAGTTTAACTGAATATGGCTACACCTTC.

The genes are TRBV28 and TRBJ2-3, with 11 bases aligning to TRBD1. Germline CDR1 and CDR2: MDHEN and SYDVKM. The CDR3 runs 16 residues. With V trimmed by 6 bases and J by 5 bases, 10 bases remained unmatched. CDR3 sequence reads: CASRPFGQGAEDTQYF. The CDR3 bases are TGTGCCAGCAGACCTTTCGGACAGGGGGCAGAAGATACGCAGTATTTT.

This clonotype has ten or more counts. This chain uses TRBV2 with TRBJ1-1, with 7 bases matching TRBD1. CDR1 is SNHLY, CDR2 FYNNEI, per germline. The CDR3 spans 14 residues. V lost 3 bases to trimming and J lost 3 bases; unmatched junction nucleotides: 4. The CDR3 here is CASSEARGYTEAFF. For the CDR3, the DNA is TGTGCCAGCAGTGAGGCCAGGGGGTACACTGAAGCTTTCTTT.

This clonotype was found many times. This chain connects TRBV2 to TRBJ2-1, with a possible D match to TRBD2 (5 bases). The CDR3 totals 13 residues. V dropped 10 bases and J dropped 8 bases, with 18 bases sitting between them. From germline, CDR1 is SNHLY and CDR2 FYNNEI. The CDR3 reads CAIDLKLEYEQFF. As DNA, the CDR3 is TGTGCCATCGACTTGAAACTAGAGTATGAGCAGTTCTTC.

This clonotype was recorded many times. This chain joins TRBV28 and TRBJ2-3, with TRBD1 matching 8 bases. The CDR3 totals 15 residues. The germline CDR1 and CDR2 sequences are MDHEN and SYDVKM. The trim removed 4 bases at V and 0 bases at J, leaving 3 bases unmatched. The DNA for the CDR3 is TGTGCCAGCAGTTCGACAGGGGATAGCACAGATACGCAGTATTTT. This sequence encodes CASSSTGDSTDTQYF.

The chain couples TRBV11-1 to TRBJ1-1; D remains unclear. Trimming shortened V by 3 bases and J by 1 base, and 9 bases separated the two germline ends. The CDR3 has 14 residues. The germline gives CDR1 SGHAT, CDR2 FQDESV (reference sequence). This CDR3 reads CASSLLTANTEAFF. The CDR3 DNA follows: TGTGCCAGCAGCTTGTTGACTGCGAACACTGAAGCTTTCTTT.

This clonotype was observed at least ten times. This chain joins TRBV7-9 and TRBJ2-4; D may be TRBD1 (5 bases). Germline CDR1 SEHNR, CDR2 FQNEAQ (reference sequence). The ends were cut back, 5 bases at V and 0 bases at J, with 11 bases in the middle. This CDR3 is built from 15 residues. The CDR3 DNA is TGTGCCAGCAGCCCGGAGACAGTAGCCAAAAACATTCAGTACTTC. Amino acids: CASSPETVAKNIQYF. Full variable domain (missing parts from reference TRBV7-9 and TRBJ2-4): DTGVSQNPRHKITKRGQNVTFRCDPISEHNRLYWYRQTLGQGPEFLTYFQNEAQLEKSRLLSDRFSAERPKGSFSTLEIQRTEQGDSAMYLCASSPETVAKNIQYFGAGTRLSVL.

This clonotype was observed many times. The rearrangement joins TRBV3-1 to TRBJ1-1; TRBD1 matches 11 bases. This CDR3 is built from 16 residues. The junction had 9 bases not matched to a gene; V was cut back by 4 bases and J by 5 bases. CDR1 LGHDT and CDR2 YNNKEL come from the germline V gene (reference sequence). CDR3 DNA sequence: TGTGCCAGCAGCCGCGGACAGGGGGCTATTGTAACTGAAGCTTTCTTT. It is translated as CASSRGQGAIVTEAFF.

At least ten counts were recorded for this clonotype. The chain couples TRBV28 to TRBJ1-1; no firm D call. Trimming pared 3 bases from V and 3 bases from J, leaving 8 bases between. The CDR3 loop spans 13 amino acids. The germline V gene has CDR1 MDHEN and CDR2 SYDVKM. CDR3 sequence: CASSFYQYTEAFF. As DNA, the CDR3 is TGTGCCAGCAGTTTCTACCAGTACACTGAAGCTTTCTTT.